This TCR beta chain emerged from a study of cytomegalovirus exposure and HLA in healthy donors. General study findings and limits: Earlier analysis yielded a pattern in which most TCR beta V segments were productive about 90% or about 30% of the time.

The study ran its PCR with 60 Vbeta and 13 Jbeta primers. Assay used: immunoSEQ multiplex PCR; TCRdb lists only in-frame clones, some missing. This sample has about 180,000 clones, with 80% found just once. Germline V gene data show CDR1 as SGHVS and CDR2 as FQNEAQ. This CDR3 is 15 amino acids long. Trimming cost V 5 bases and J 1 base, with 12 bases left between them. Turning to this clone: What it binds is not known.

The receptor was isolated from a man aged 30 to 45 in good health and CMV-seropositive. The specimen was PBMCs. The V gene is TRBV7-8, the J gene TRBJ1-5; a weak D match, TRBD1 (5 bases). The CDR3, as DNA: TGTGCCAGCAGCCCCGGGACTTACAGCAATCAGCCCCAGCATTTT. Protein product: CASSPGTYSNQPQHF.